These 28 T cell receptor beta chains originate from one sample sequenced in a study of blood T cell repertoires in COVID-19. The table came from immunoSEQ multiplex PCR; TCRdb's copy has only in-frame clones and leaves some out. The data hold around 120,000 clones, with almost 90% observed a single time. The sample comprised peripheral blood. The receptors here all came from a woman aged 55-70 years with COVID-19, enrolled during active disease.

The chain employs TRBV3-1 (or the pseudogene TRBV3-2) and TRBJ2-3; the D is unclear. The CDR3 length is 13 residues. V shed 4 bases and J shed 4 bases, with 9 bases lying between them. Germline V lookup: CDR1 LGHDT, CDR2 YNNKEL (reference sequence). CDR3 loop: CASSPRLSDTQYF. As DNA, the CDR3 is TGTGCCAGCAGCCCTAGATTGTCAGATACGCAGTATTTT.

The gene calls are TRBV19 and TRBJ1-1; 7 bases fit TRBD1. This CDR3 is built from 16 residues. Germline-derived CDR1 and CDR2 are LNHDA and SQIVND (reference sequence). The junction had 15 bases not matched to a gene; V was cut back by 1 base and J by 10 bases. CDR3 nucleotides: TGTGCCAGTAGTATAGTGCGACAGGGAGGTGGGTCGCTAGCTTTCTTT. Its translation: CASSIVRQGGGSLAFF.

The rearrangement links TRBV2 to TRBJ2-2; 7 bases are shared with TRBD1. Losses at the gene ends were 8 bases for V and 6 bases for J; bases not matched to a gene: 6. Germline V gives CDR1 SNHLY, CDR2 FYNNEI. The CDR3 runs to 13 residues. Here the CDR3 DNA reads TGTGCCAGCGGGAGACAGGGATCCGGGGAGCTGTTTTTT. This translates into CASGRQGSGELFF.

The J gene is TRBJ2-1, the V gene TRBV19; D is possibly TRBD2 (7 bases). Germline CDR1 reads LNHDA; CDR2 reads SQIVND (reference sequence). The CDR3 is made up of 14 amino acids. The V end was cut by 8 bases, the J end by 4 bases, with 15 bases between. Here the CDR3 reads CASGGGARYNEQFF. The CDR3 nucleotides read TGTGCCAGTGGAGGGGGGGCCCGTTACAATGAGCAGTTCTTC.

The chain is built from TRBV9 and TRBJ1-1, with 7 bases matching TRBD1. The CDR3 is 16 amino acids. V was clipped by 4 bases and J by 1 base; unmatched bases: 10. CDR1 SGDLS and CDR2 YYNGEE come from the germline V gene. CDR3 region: CASSPRDSLPNTEAFF. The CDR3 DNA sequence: TGTGCCAGCAGCCCCCGGGACAGCCTCCCGAACACTGAAGCTTTCTTT.

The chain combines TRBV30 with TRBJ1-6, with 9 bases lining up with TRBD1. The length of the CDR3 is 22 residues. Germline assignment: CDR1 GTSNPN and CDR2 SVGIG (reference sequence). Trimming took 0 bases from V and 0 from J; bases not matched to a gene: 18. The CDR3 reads CAWSVRGPTGGARSSYNSPLHF. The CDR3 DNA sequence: TGTGCCTGGAGTGTACGGGGACCGACAGGGGGAGCCCGAAGCTCCTATAATTCACCCCTCCACTTT.

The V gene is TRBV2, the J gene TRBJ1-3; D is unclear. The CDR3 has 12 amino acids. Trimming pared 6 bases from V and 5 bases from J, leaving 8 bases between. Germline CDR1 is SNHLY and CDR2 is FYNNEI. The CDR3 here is CASSEPRNTIYF. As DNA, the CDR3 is TGTGCCAGCAGCGAGCCCCGAAACACCATATATTTT.

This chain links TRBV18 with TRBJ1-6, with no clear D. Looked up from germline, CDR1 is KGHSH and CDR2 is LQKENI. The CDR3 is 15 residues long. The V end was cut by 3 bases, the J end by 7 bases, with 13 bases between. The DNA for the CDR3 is TGTGCCAGCTCACCCGGGGAGGATGGAAATTCACCCCTCCACTTT. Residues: CASSPGEDGNSPLHF.

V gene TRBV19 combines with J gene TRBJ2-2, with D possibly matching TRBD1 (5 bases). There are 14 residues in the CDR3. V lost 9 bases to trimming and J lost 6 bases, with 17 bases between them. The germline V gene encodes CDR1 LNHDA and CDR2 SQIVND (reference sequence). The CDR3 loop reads CASCRAGYAGELFF. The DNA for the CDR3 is TGTGCCAGCTGCAGGGCAGGGTACGCCGGGGAGCTGTTTTTT.

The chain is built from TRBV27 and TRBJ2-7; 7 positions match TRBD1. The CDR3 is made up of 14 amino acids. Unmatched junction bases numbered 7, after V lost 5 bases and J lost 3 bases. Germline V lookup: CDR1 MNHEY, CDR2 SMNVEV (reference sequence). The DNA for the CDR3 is TGTGCCAGCAGTGGCCCGGGACAGATCTACGAGCAGTACTTC. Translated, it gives CASSGPGQIYEQYF.

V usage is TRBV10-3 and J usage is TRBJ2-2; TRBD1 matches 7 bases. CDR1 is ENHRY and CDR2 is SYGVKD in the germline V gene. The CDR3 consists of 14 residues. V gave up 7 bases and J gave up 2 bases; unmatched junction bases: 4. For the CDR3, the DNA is TGTGCCATCAACCGACAGGGAAACACCGGGGAGCTGTTTTTT. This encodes CAINRQGNTGELFF.

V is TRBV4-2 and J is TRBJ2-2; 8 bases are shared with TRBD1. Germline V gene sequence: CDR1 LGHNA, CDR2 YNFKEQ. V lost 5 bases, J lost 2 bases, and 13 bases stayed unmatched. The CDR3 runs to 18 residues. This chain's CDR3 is CASSTHGGRGLNTGELFF. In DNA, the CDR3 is TGTGCCAGCAGCACACACGGTGGCAGGGGGCTTAACACCGGGGAGCTGTTTTTT.

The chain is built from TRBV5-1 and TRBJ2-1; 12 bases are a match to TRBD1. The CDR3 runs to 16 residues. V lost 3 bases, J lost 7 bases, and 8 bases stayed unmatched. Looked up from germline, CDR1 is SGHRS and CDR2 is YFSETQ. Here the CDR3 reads CASSSSTGQGANEQFF. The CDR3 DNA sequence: TGCGCCAGCAGCTCATCAACGGGACAGGGGGCGAATGAGCAGTTCTTC.

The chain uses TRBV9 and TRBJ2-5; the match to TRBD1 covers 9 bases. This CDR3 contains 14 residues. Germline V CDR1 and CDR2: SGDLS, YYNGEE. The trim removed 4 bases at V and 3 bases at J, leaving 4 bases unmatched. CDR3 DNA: TGTGCCAGCAGCTTCGGACAGGGGAAAGAGACCCAGTACTTC. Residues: CASSFGQGKETQYF.

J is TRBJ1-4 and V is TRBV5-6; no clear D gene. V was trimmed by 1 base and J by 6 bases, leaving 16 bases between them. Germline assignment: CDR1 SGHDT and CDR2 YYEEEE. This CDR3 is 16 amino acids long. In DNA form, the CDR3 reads TGTGCCAGCAGCTTGTACGTACGGGGAGGAGATGAAAAACTGTTTTTT. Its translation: CASSLYVRGGDEKLFF. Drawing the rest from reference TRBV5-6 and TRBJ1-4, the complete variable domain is DAGVTQSPTHLIKTRGQQVTLRCSPKSGHDTVSWYQQALGQGPQFIFQYYEEEERQRGNFPDRFSGHQFPNYSSELNVNALLLGDSALYLCASSLYVRGGDEKLFFGSGTQLSVL.

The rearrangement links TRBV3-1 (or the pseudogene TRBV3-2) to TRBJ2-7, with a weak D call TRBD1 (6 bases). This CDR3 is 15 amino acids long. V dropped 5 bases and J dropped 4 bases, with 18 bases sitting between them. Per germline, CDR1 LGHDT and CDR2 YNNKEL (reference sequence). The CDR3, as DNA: TGTGCCAGCAGCTCTAATCCGACAGGAGTATACGAGCAGTACTTC. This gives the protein CASSSNPTGVYEQYF.

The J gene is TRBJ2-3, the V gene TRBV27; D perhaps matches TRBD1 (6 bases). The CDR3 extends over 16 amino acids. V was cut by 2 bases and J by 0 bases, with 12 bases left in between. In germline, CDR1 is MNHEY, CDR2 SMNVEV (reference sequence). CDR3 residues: CASSLRGTTSTDTQYF. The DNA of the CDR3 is TGTGCCAGCAGTTTAAGGGGGACAACTAGCACAGATACGCAGTATTTT.

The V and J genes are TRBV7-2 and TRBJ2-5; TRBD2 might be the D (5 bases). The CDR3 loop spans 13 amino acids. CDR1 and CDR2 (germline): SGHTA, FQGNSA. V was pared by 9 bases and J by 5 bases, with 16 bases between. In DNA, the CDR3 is TGTGCCAGTAGAGGCGGCGGGCGGGAGACCCAGTACTTC. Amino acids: CASRGGGRETQYF. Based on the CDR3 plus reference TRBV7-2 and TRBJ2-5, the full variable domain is GAGVSQSPSNKVTEKGKDVELRCDPISGHTALYWYRQSLGQGLEFLIYFQGNSAPDKSGLPSDRFSAERTGGSVSTLTIQRTQQEDSAVYLCASRGGGRETQYFGPGTRLLVL.

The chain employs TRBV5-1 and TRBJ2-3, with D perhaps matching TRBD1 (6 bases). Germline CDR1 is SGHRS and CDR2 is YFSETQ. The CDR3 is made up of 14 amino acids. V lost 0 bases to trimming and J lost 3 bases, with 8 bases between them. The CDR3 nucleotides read TGCGCCAGCAGCTTGGGCGGACAGACAGATACGCAGTATTTT. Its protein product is CASSLGGQTDTQYF.

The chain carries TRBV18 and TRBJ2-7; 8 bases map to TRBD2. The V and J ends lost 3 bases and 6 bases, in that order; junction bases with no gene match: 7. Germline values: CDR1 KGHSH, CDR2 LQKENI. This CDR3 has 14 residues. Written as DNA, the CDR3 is TGTGCCAGCTCACCGCCGTCCGGGGGGGCCGAGCAGTACTTC. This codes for CASSPPSGGAEQYF.

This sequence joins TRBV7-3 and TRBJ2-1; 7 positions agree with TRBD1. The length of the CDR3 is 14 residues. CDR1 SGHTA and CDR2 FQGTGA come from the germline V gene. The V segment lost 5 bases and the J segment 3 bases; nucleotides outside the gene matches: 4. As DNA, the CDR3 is TGTGCCAGCAGCCCTCAGGGGGACTACAATGAGCAGTTCTTC. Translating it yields CASSPQGDYNEQFF.

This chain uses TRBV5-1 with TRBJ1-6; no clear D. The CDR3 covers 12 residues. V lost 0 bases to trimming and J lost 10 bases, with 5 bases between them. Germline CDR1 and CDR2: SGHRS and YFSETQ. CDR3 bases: TGCGCCAGCAGCTTGGAAACATCACCCCTCCACTTT. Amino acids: CASSLETSPLHF. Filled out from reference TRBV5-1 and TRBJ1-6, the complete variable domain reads KAGVTQTPRYLIKTRGQQVTLSCSPISGHRSVSWYQQTPGQGLQFLFEYFSETQRNKGNFPGRFSGRQFSNSRSEMNVSTLELGDSALYLCASSLETSPLHFGNGTRLTVT.

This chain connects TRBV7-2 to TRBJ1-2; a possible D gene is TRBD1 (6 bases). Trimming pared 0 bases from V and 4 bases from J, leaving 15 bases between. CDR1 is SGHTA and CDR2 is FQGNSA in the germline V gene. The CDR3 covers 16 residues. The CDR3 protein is CASSLARGGGIYGYTF. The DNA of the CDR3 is TGTGCCAGCAGCTTAGCGCGAGGGGGTGGGATCTATGGCTACACCTTC.

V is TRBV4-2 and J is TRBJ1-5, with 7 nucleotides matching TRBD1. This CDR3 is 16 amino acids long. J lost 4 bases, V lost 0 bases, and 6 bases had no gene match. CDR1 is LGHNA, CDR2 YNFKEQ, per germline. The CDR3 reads CASSQDKGQKNQPQHF. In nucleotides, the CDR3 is TGTGCCAGCAGCCAAGATAAGGGACAGAAAAATCAGCCCCAGCATTTT.

CDR3 sequence reads: CASSQAGTGSTEAFF. Written as DNA, the CDR3 is TGTGCCAGCAGCCAGGCCGGGACAGGGAGCACTGAAGCTTTCTTT. This chain joins TRBV3-1 (or the pseudogene TRBV3-2) and TRBJ1-1; 9 positions match TRBD1. Germline V gene sequence: CDR1 LGHDT, CDR2 YNNKEL (reference sequence). This CDR3 region has 15 residues. The V gene end was trimmed by 3 bases and the J gene end by 4 bases; junction bases not matched to a gene: 6.

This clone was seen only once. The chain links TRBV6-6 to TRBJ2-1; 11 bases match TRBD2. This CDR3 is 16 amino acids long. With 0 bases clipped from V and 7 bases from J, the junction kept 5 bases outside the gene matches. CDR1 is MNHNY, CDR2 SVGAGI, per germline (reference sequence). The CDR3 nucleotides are TGTGCCAGCAGTTACTCGTCTAGCGGGGGGTATAATGAGCAGTTCTTC. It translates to CASSYSSSGGYNEQFF.

CDR3 in DNA: TGTGCCAGCAGTTTTTGGCAAGACTCCTACAATGAGCAGTTCTTC. Translating gives CASSFWQDSYNEQFF. The chain combines TRBV27 with TRBJ2-1, with D unresolved. Germline V gives CDR1 MNHEY, CDR2 SMNVEV (reference sequence). This CDR3 is built from 15 residues. Trimming left V 3 bases short and J 0 bases short, with 9 bases between.

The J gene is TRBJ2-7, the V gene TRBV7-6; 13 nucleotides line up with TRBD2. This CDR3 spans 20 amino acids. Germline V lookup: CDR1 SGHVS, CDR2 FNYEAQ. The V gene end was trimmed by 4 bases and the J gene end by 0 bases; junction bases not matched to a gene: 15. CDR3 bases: TGTGCCAGCAGCTACAGACTAGCGGGGGGTCCAACTGACAGCTCCTACGAGCAGTACTTC. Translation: CASSYRLAGGPTDSSYEQYF.